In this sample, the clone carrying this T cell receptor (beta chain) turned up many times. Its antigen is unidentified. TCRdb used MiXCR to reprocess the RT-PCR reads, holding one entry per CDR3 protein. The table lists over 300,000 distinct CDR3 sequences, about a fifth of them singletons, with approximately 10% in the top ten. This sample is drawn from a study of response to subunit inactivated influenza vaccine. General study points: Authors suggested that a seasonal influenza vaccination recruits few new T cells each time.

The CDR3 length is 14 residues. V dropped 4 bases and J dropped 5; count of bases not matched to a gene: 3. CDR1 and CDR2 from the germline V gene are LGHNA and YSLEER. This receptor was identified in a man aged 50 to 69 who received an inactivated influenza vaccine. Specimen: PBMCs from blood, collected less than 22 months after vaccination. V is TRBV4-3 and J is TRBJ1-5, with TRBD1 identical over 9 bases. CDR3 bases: TGCGCCAGCAGCCCGGGACAGGGCTATCAGCCCCAGCATTTT. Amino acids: CASSPGQGYQPQHF.